The present T cell receptor beta chain was sequenced within a study of cytomegalovirus exposure and HLA in healthy donors. Broader study findings: From TCR beta sequences, most subjects' HLA-A and HLA-B alleles were reportedly predicted accurately. Three chains linked to CMV were shown in vitro to be specific for CMV antigens. Later examination showed HLA-associated TCR beta chains had greater clonal expansion than equally common others.

From germline, CDR1 is LGHNA and CDR2 YNFKEQ. The CDR3 contains 17 residues. Unmatched junction bases numbered 13, after V lost 1 base and J lost 7 bases. The PCR ran on 60 Vbeta and 13 Jbeta primers. TCRdb's table, derived via immunoSEQ multiplex PCR, lists solely in-frame clones and lacks some. This sample carries around 200,000 clones, 82% of them seen once, and the ten largest clones take 0.8%. This clone was picked up one time. Its antigen remains unknown. Sequenced material: PBMCs. The TCR originated in a woman aged 18 to 35 in good health and CMV-seronegative. V is TRBV4-2 and J is TRBJ2-3; 8 positions agree with TRBD2. This chain's CDR3 is CASSQGTAGGRGHTQYF. The CDR3 region has the DNA TGTGCCAGCAGCCAAGGGACGGCGGGGGGCCGGGGACATACGCAGTATTTT.